This T cell receptor beta chain stems from a study of shared clonotypes between healthy human individuals. Looking at the study overall: Ranging from 18 to 49 in age, donors were a couple of women and three men. Study results and caveats: Generally, naive subsets came out with larger estimated richness than memory subsets.

The sorted-subset replicate PCRs were given around 0.2 ug DNA, which is some 29,000 T cell genomes. Sequenced by immunoSEQ multiplex PCR; TCRdb stores in-frame clones only, minus some. The repertoire consists of millions of clones, with over 90% occurring once and the leading ten covering about 0.39%. Both subsets, CD45RA+ naive and CD45RA-negative memory, were split from the CD4+ cells. Comments on this clone: The antigen remains unidentified. Other DNA sequences within the sample encode an identical CDR3.

The sample taken for sequencing was naive CD4+ T cells from PBMCs. This sample's subset: CD45RA+ positively selected. This clonotype originated in a man between 18 and 35 years old in good health. Some clones in this sample may be carry-over from other donors' samples.

This chain's CDR3 is CASSAETDSYEQYF. CDR3 bases: TGTGCCAGCAGCGCGGAGACAGATTCCTACGAGCAGTACTTC. The V and J genes are TRBV9 and TRBJ2-7; D may be TRBD1 (5 bases). Germline V gene sequence: CDR1 SGDLS, CDR2 YYNGEE. V lost 3 bases, J lost 1 base, and 11 bases lay in between. The CDR3 contains 14 residues. The full variable domain, rest sourced from reference TRBV9 and TRBJ2-7, is DSGVTQTPKHLITATGQRVTLRCSPRSGDLSVYWYQQSLDQGLQFLIQYYNGEERAKGNILERFSAQQFPDLHSELNLSSLELGDSALYFCASSAETDSYEQYFGPGTRLTVT.